The rows below give T cell receptor beta chains drawn from one sample of a study of T cell changes during pregnancy in multiple sclerosis. Sequenced by immunoSEQ multiplex PCR; TCRdb stores in-frame clones only, minus some. The sample holds roughly 36,000 clones, 91% seen once. Sequencing used CD8+ T cells from peripheral blood mononuclear cells, obtained in the second trimester of pregnancy. These receptors came from a female donor with multiple sclerosis, enrolled in a pregnancy study. The CDR3 runs from the conserved cysteine through the conserved F or W. D genes are given only for firm matches. The size field is filled for only some rows; it gives once, few, many or a size class.

j_call | v_call | d_call | clone_size | cdr3_aa | cdr3_nt
TRBJ2-1 | TRBV9 | . | . | CASSVEGDEQFF | TGTGCCAGCAGCGTTGAGGGAGATGAGCAGTTCTTC
TRBJ1-2 | TRBV6-5 | TRBD1 | few | CATYTGGRGYTF | TGTGCCACCTATACAGGGGGCCGGGGCTACACCTTC
TRBJ2-1 | TRBV5-6 | . | . | CASSFRRQSYNEQFF | TGTGCCAGCAGCTTTCGGCGACAGTCATACAATGAGCAGTTCTTC
TRBJ2-7 | TRBV19 | . | . | CASSAGSYEQYF | TGTGCCAGTAGTGCCGGGTCCTACGAGCAGTACTTC
TRBJ2-2 | TRBV7-9 | TRBD2 | . | CASSPFGGADTGELFF | TGTGCCAGCAGCCCCTTCGGGGGGGCCGACACCGGGGAGCTGTTTTTT
TRBJ1-4 | TRBV30 | TRBD1 | . | CARTSGQGEEKLFF | TGTGCCCGGACCTCGGGACAGGGAGAGGAAAAACTGTTTTTT
TRBJ2-7 | TRBV6-1 | . | . | CASAAGRGASYEQYF | TGTGCCAGCGCCGCGGGGAGGGGGGCTAGTTACGAGCAGTACTTC
TRBJ1-1 | TRBV19 | . | once | CASSMDRLVHTEAFF | TGTGCCAGTAGTATGGACAGACTGGTACACACTGAAGCTTTCTTT
TRBJ2-2 | TRBV7-6 | . | . | CASSLDPSRDYGELFF | TGTGCCAGCAGCTTAGATCCCTCCCGCGATTATGGGGAGCTGTTTTTT
TRBJ2-1 | TRBV19 | . | . | CASSISGSYNEQFF | TGTGCCAGTAGTATCAGCGGCTCCTACAATGAGCAGTTCTTC
TRBJ1-5 | TRBV7-3 | . | . | CASSFRGNQPQHF | TGTGCCAGCAGCTTCCGGGGGAATCAGCCCCAGCATTTT
TRBJ2-1 | TRBV9 | . | once | CASSVAGFNEQFF | TGTGCCAGCAGCGTTGCGGGATTCAATGAGCAGTTCTTC
TRBJ1-5 | TRBV29-1 | TRBD1 | . | CSVSDRGLFGEPQHF | TGCAGCGTTAGCGACAGGGGCCTGTTCGGAGAGCCCCAGCATTTT
TRBJ2-3 | TRBV29-1 | . | . | CSVEGASTDTQYF | TGCAGCGTTGAAGGGGCTAGCACAGATACGCAGTATTTT
TRBJ2-5 | TRBV6-5 | . | . | CASSYSRLQETQYF | TGTGCCAGCAGTTACTCGCGGCTCCAAGAGACCCAGTACTTC
TRBJ2-3 | TRBV4-2 | TRBD2 | . | CASSQDRGGPTDTQYF | TGTGCCAGCAGCCAAGATCGCGGGGGGCCCACAGATACGCAGTATTTT
TRBJ2-5 | TRBV5-6 | TRBD1 | . | CASSLQGAGETQYF | TGTGCCAGCAGCTTACAGGGGGCTGGGGAGACCCAGTACTTC
TRBJ2-7 | TRBV12-2 | . | . | CASRFVVWFSYEQYF | TGTGCAAGTCGCTTCGTAGTCTGGTTTTCCTACGAGCAGTACTTC
TRBJ2-7 | TRBV19 | . | . | CASSIRHGGYEQYF | TGTGCCAGTAGTATCCGACATGGAGGCTACGAGCAGTACTTC
TRBJ2-3 | TRBV11-2 | TRBD2 | . | CASSLVGRGGLKDTQYF | TGTGCCAGCAGCTTAGTTGGGCGGGGGGGCCTGAAGGATACGCAGTATTTT
TRBJ2-3 | TRBV4-3 | TRBD2 | . | CASSQDPDRFSGGNTDTQYF | TGCGCCAGCAGCCAAGATCCCGACCGATTTAGCGGGGGGAACACAGATACGCAGTATTTT
TRBJ2-1 | TRBV5-6 | . | . | CASSLQGGTPQFF | TGTGCCAGCAGCCTCCAGGGGGGTACCCCCCAGTTCTTC
TRBJ1-4 | TRBV12-5 | . | once | CASGFFLLMDTTNEKLFF | TGTGCTAGTGGTTTCTTCCTACTTATGGACACAACTAATGAAAAACTGTTTTTT
TRBJ2-1 | TRBV9 | TRBD1 | . | CASSPYLTGQGYNEQFF | TGTGCCAGCAGCCCTTACCTTACGGGACAGGGATACAATGAGCAGTTCTTC
TRBJ1-1 | TRBV27 | . | . | CASRLQANTEAFF | TGTGCCAGCAGACTCCAGGCGAACACTGAAGCTTTCTTT
TRBJ1-5 | TRBV6-6 | . | . | CASSYLNQPQHF | TGTGCCAGCAGTTACCTAAATCAGCCCCAGCATTTT